Following are 2 T cell receptor beta chains from one sample sequenced in a study of T-cell reconstitution after alpha-beta-depleted transplantation in children. The TCRbeta library was prepared with unique molecular identifiers. Each CDR3 protein gets one entry after TCRdb re-called the PCR reads with MiXCR. The sample has around 700,000 distinct CDR3 sequences, roughly 13% seen once. The sample here was PBMCs, taken before TCRalphabeta/CD19-depleted stem cell transplant. Receptors originate from a girl under 10 years old with congenital amegakaryocytic thrombocytopenia, due to receive a stem cell transplant.

This clonotype was counted many times. Compared with germline, one end of the junction differs, possibly owing to a read error. V and J are TRBV5-1 and TRBJ2-2; no definite D call. The germline V gene has CDR1 SGHRS and CDR2 YFSETQ. This CDR3 region has 11 residues. The CDR3 sequence: CASSSTGELFF. The CDR3 DNA sequence: TGTGCCAGCAGTTCCACCGGGGAGCTGTTTTTT.

This clonotype came up a few times. The CDR3 sequence is CASSPIRSHETQYF. CDR3 nucleotides: TGTGCCAGCAGTCCCATCCGGAGTCACGAGACCCAGTACTTC. This chain joins TRBV28 and TRBJ2-5; no firm D call. CDR3 length: 14 amino acids. V was shortened by 5 bases and J by 5 bases, with 15 bases between the two germline ends. Germline lookup yields CDR1 MDHEN and CDR2 SYDVKM.